This T cell receptor beta chain was observed in a study of siplizumab effects on memory and regulatory T cells. Study-wide findings and caveats: Siplizumab cultures yielded proliferating Tregs whose suppressive function was not confirmed. The mean Treg-derived percentage of mappable alloreactive CD4+ clones was around 69% with siplizumab compared with 25% to 30% in controls. Contribution to the alloresponse seemed major for naive T cells, which also seemed more diverse than memory cells.

This table comes from immunoSEQ multiplex PCR, and its TCRdb copy is limited to in-frame clones, with some not included. In the table there are some 100,000 clones, roughly 92% of which are singletons. Note on this clone: Its target is not known.

The sequenced sample consisted of Tregs sorted from blood. The TCR was taken from a human donor in good health.

CDR3 DNA sequence: TGTGCCAGCAGGTCCGCAGGGTGGATAATCGGCTACACCTTC. Its translation: CASRSAGWIIGYTF. This chain links TRBV28 with TRBJ1-2, with D maybe TRBD1 (5 bases). The ends were cut back, 6 bases at V and 8 bases at J, with 19 bases in the middle. Germline CDR1 is MDHEN and CDR2 is SYDVKM. The CDR3 is 14 residues long.